These T cell receptor beta chains were read from a single sample in a study of Ad26.COV2.S vaccination and SARS-CoV-2 variants. Using immunoSEQ multiplex PCR, the repertoire was profiled, and TCRdb retains in-frame clones only, with some absent. The data hold 300,000 to 500,000 clones, with 75% to 90% observed a single time. This specimen was peripheral blood, taken in a trial of Ad26.COV2.S vaccine versus placebo. These receptors were collected from a person between 18 and 60 years old who received the Ad26.COV2.S COVID-19 vaccine or a placebo. Each CDR3 is given with its conserved first and last residue. Each record gives: CDR3 length, V gene, D gene, clone size, J gene, CDR3 protein, CDR3 DNA. The D gene is left open where the match is weak. Size is omitted from some rows. Given values are once, few, many or a class for expanded clones.

len: 13; v_gene: TRBV7-6; d_gene: NA; abundance: NA; j_gene: TRBJ2-3; CDR3aa: CASSLQGTDTQYF; CDR3nt: TGTGCCAGCAGCTTACAGGGAACAGATACGCAGTATTTT
len: 16; v_gene: TRBV13; d_gene: NA; abundance: NA; j_gene: TRBJ2-1; CDR3aa: CASSLAGEGSYNEQFF; CDR3nt: TGTGCCAGCAGCTTAGCAGGGGAGGGTTCCTACAATGAGCAGTTCTTC
len: 15; v_gene: TRBV5-1; d_gene: TRBD2; abundance: few; j_gene: TRBJ2-2; CDR3aa: CASSSGGLNTGELFF; CDR3nt: TGCGCCAGCAGCTCGGGGGGACTGAACACCGGGGAGCTGTTTTTT
len: 17; v_gene: TRBV2; d_gene: TRBD2; abundance: NA; j_gene: TRBJ2-4; CDR3aa: CASRAGTSGGAKNIQYF; CDR3nt: TGTGCCAGCAGAGCCGGGACTAGCGGGGGAGCCAAAAACATTCAGTACTTC
len: 15; v_gene: TRBV7-6; d_gene: TRBD1; abundance: NA; j_gene: TRBJ2-7; CDR3aa: CASSASGTGGYEQYF; CDR3nt: TGTGCCAGCAGCGCCTCCGGGACAGGGGGCTACGAGCAGTACTTC
len: 15; v_gene: TRBV2; d_gene: NA; abundance: NA; j_gene: TRBJ1-6; CDR3aa: CASSEEGHYNSPLHF; CDR3nt: TGTGCCAGCAGTGAAGAAGGTCACTATAATTCACCCCTCCACTTT
len: 15; v_gene: TRBV7-2; d_gene: NA; abundance: NA; j_gene: TRBJ1-1; CDR3aa: CASSLDLASTTEAFF; CDR3nt: TGTGCCAGCAGCTTAGATCTCGCCTCTACGACTGAAGCTTTCTTT
len: 15; v_gene: TRBV18; d_gene: TRBD2; abundance: NA; j_gene: TRBJ2-1; CDR3aa: CASSPLAGGGNEQFF; CDR3nt: TGTGCCAGCTCACCATTAGCGGGGGGCGGAAATGAGCAGTTCTTC
len: 11; v_gene: TRBV20-1; d_gene: NA; abundance: NA; j_gene: TRBJ2-3; CDR3aa: CSAPRTGAVYF; CDR3nt: TGCAGTGCCCCTCGGACGGGGGCTGTGTATTTT
len: 16; v_gene: TRBV18; d_gene: NA; abundance: NA; j_gene: TRBJ1-5; CDR3aa: CASSHSEGDGNQPQHF; CDR3nt: TGTGCCAGCTCACACTCAGAAGGGGACGGCAATCAGCCCCAGCATTTT
len: 14; v_gene: TRBV27; d_gene: TRBD1; abundance: few; j_gene: TRBJ1-2; CDR3aa: CASSLVGTGVGYTF; CDR3nt: TGTGCCAGCAGTTTAGTAGGGACAGGGGTCGGCTACACCTTC
len: 12; v_gene: TRBV29-1; d_gene: NA; abundance: NA; j_gene: TRBJ2-1; CDR3aa: CSVHRDYNEQFF; CDR3nt: TGCAGCGTCCACCGGGACTACAATGAGCAGTTCTTC
len: 11; v_gene: TRBV25-1; d_gene: NA; abundance: once; j_gene: TRBJ1-4; CDR3aa: CASELGEKLFF; CDR3nt: TGTGCCAGTGAGCTCGGTGAAAAACTGTTTTTT
len: 14; v_gene: TRBV14; d_gene: NA; abundance: NA; j_gene: TRBJ1-1; CDR3aa: CASSSFAGNTEAFF; CDR3nt: TGTGCCAGCAGCTCTTTTGCAGGGAACACTGAAGCTTTCTTT
len: 14; v_gene: TRBV5-4; d_gene: NA; abundance: NA; j_gene: TRBJ2-1; CDR3aa: CATTGRGGNNEQFF; CDR3nt: TGTGCCACGACAGGGCGCGGGGGGAACAATGAGCAGTTCTTC
len: 13; v_gene: TRBV6-5; d_gene: NA; abundance: NA; j_gene: TRBJ1-1; CDR3aa: CASSLRPVGEAFF; CDR3nt: TGTGCCAGCAGTCTTCGACCGGTCGGTGAAGCTTTCTTT
len: 13; v_gene: TRBV3-1/TRBV3-2; d_gene: NA; abundance: NA; j_gene: TRBJ2-7; CDR3aa: CASSSRLVAEQYF; CDR3nt: TGTGCCAGCAGCAGCCGACTAGTCGCCGAGCAGTACTTC
len: 21; v_gene: TRBV21-1; d_gene: NA; abundance: once; j_gene: TRBJ2-1; CDR3aa: CASSKRPFTKRGGLAGYEQFF; CDR3nt: TGTGCCAGCAGCAAAAGACCCTTTACGAAACGGGGTGGACTAGCGGGGTATGAGCAGTTCTTC
len: 14; v_gene: TRBV6-5; d_gene: NA; abundance: NA; j_gene: TRBJ1-2; CDR3aa: CASSYSIPNYGYTF; CDR3nt: TGTGCCAGCAGTTACTCTATACCGAACTATGGCTACACCTTC
len: 15; v_gene: TRBV2; d_gene: NA; abundance: NA; j_gene: TRBJ2-3; CDR3aa: CASSEGDPSTDTQYF; CDR3nt: TGTGCCAGCAGTGAAGGGGACCCTAGCACAGATACGCAGTATTTT
len: 16; v_gene: TRBV4-1; d_gene: TRBD1; abundance: NA; j_gene: TRBJ2-2; CDR3aa: CASSHAPGQSGGELFF; CDR3nt: TGCGCCAGCAGCCACGCACCGGGACAGTCTGGCGGGGAGCTGTTTTTT
len: 12; v_gene: TRBV5-5; d_gene: NA; abundance: NA; j_gene: TRBJ1-2; CDR3aa: CASSVDGYGYTF; CDR3nt: TGTGCCAGCAGCGTCGACGGTTATGGCTACACCTTC
len: 15; v_gene: TRBV7-2; d_gene: TRBD1; abundance: NA; j_gene: TRBJ1-3; CDR3aa: CASSQGQGAGNTIYF; CDR3nt: TGTGCCAGCAGCCAAGGACAGGGGGCTGGAAACACCATATATTTT
len: 13; v_gene: TRBV29-1; d_gene: TRBD2; abundance: NA; j_gene: TRBJ2-3; CDR3aa: CSGRGGSTDTQYF; CDR3nt: TGCAGCGGACGGGGGGGCAGCACAGATACGCAGTATTTT
len: 12; v_gene: TRBV30; d_gene: NA; abundance: NA; j_gene: TRBJ1-1; CDR3aa: CAWSVSGTEAFF; CDR3nt: TGTGCCTGGAGTGTCAGTGGCACTGAAGCTTTCTTT
len: 16; v_gene: TRBV4-1; d_gene: NA; abundance: NA; j_gene: TRBJ1-1; CDR3aa: CASSQAPGRVNTEAFF; CDR3nt: TGCGCCAGCAGCCAAGCCCCAGGGAGAGTGAACACTGAAGCTTTCTTT
len: 12; v_gene: TRBV5-1; d_gene: NA; abundance: NA; j_gene: TRBJ2-7; CDR3aa: CASSPGLYEQYF; CDR3nt: TGCGCCAGCAGCCCAGGTCTCTACGAGCAGTACTTC
len: 16; v_gene: TRBV5-1; d_gene: NA; abundance: NA; j_gene: TRBJ2-6; CDR3aa: CASSLSPHSGANVLTF; CDR3nt: TGCGCCAGCAGCTTGTCACCGCACTCTGGGGCCAACGTCCTGACTTTC
len: 15; v_gene: TRBV4-1; d_gene: NA; abundance: NA; j_gene: TRBJ2-1; CDR3aa: CASSQAQTLGNEQFF; CDR3nt: TGCGCCAGCAGCCAAGCCCAGACGTTGGGCAATGAGCAGTTCTTC
len: 13; v_gene: TRBV3-1/TRBV3-2; d_gene: NA; abundance: NA; j_gene: TRBJ1-1; CDR3aa: CASSQVRNTEAFF; CDR3nt: TGTGCCAGCAGCCAAGTGCGGAACACTGAAGCTTTCTTT
len: 14; v_gene: TRBV19; d_gene: NA; abundance: once; j_gene: TRBJ1-1; CDR3aa: CASSILQGGSEAFF; CDR3nt: TGTGCCAGTAGTATTCTCCAGGGTGGGTCTGAAGCTTTCTTT
len: 13; v_gene: TRBV12-3/TRBV12-4; d_gene: NA; abundance: NA; j_gene: TRBJ2-5; CDR3aa: CASSLTREETQYF; CDR3nt: TGTGCCAGCAGTTTAACCAGGGAAGAGACCCAGTACTTC
len: 13; v_gene: TRBV7-9; d_gene: NA; abundance: NA; j_gene: TRBJ2-2; CDR3aa: CASSLGRSGELFF; CDR3nt: TGTGCCAGCAGCTTAGGTCGCTCCGGGGAGCTGTTTTTT
len: 13; v_gene: TRBV6-2/TRBV6-3; d_gene: NA; abundance: NA; j_gene: TRBJ1-2; CDR3aa: CASSYSNGYGYTF; CDR3nt: TGTGCCAGCAGTTACTCGAATGGGTATGGCTACACCTTC
len: 16; v_gene: TRBV5-4; d_gene: NA; abundance: few; j_gene: TRBJ2-2; CDR3aa: CASSTGQLRNTGELFF; CDR3nt: TGTGCCAGCAGCACGGGACAACTAAGAAACACCGGGGAGCTGTTTTTT
len: 15; v_gene: TRBV14; d_gene: NA; abundance: NA; j_gene: TRBJ2-1; CDR3aa: CASSQEAGSYNEQFF; CDR3nt: TGTGCCAGCAGCCAAGAAGCGGGCTCCTACAATGAGCAGTTCTTC
len: 15; v_gene: TRBV11-2; d_gene: TRBD1; abundance: few; j_gene: TRBJ2-7; CDR3aa: CASSRDRGVSYEQYF; CDR3nt: TGTGCCAGCAGCCGGGACAGGGGAGTTTCCTACGAGCAGTACTTC
len: 15; v_gene: TRBV24-1; d_gene: NA; abundance: NA; j_gene: TRBJ2-3; CDR3aa: CATSDSGKFTDTQYF; CDR3nt: TGTGCCACCAGTGATTCCGGGAAGTTCACAGATACGCAGTATTTT
len: 16; v_gene: TRBV7-2; d_gene: NA; abundance: NA; j_gene: TRBJ2-6; CDR3aa: CASSPSTGSGANVLTF; CDR3nt: TGTGCCAGCAGCCCGAGCACTGGCTCTGGGGCCAACGTCCTGACTTTC
len: 15; v_gene: TRBV6-5; d_gene: TRBD1; abundance: NA; j_gene: TRBJ1-2; CDR3aa: CASSYSSRGREGYTF; CDR3nt: TGTGCCAGCAGTTACTCCTCCAGGGGGCGAGAGGGCTACACCTTC
len: 14; v_gene: TRBV7-2; d_gene: NA; abundance: once; j_gene: TRBJ1-4; CDR3aa: CASSERTTNEKLFF; CDR3nt: TGTGCCAGCAGCGAGAGAACAACTAATGAAAAACTGTTTTTT
len: 15; v_gene: TRBV5-1; d_gene: NA; abundance: NA; j_gene: TRBJ2-5; CDR3aa: CASSLTGEGLETQYF; CDR3nt: TGCGCCAGCAGCTTGACAGGGGAGGGTTTAGAGACCCAGTACTTC
len: 15; v_gene: TRBV6-5; d_gene: TRBD1; abundance: NA; j_gene: TRBJ1-6; CDR3aa: CASSLNPDRASPLHF; CDR3nt: TGTGCCAGCAGCCTAAACCCGGACAGGGCTTCACCCCTCCACTTT
len: 12; v_gene: TRBV30; d_gene: NA; abundance: NA; j_gene: TRBJ1-1; CDR3aa: CAYDLGDTEAFF; CDR3nt: TGTGCCTACGACCTCGGGGACACTGAAGCTTTCTTT
len: 17; v_gene: TRBV4-1; d_gene: NA; abundance: NA; j_gene: TRBJ1-5; CDR3aa: CASSQDFGSYSNQPQHF; CDR3nt: TGCGCCAGCAGCCAAGATTTCGGCAGTTATAGCAATCAGCCCCAGCATTTT
len: 16; v_gene: TRBV19; d_gene: TRBD2; abundance: NA; j_gene: TRBJ2-7; CDR3aa: CASSRGGLADSYEQYF; CDR3nt: TGTGCCAGTAGTCGGGGAGGACTAGCGGACTCCTACGAGCAGTACTTC